This T cell receptor beta chain was sequenced during a study of T cells in Graves' hyperthyroidism and ophthalmopathy. Study results and limitations: Expanded thyroid clonotypes (above 0.001) were mostly also found in blood. In validation, the model predicted ophthalmopathy. These predictions came a median approximately six months before onset.

The CDR3 extends over 13 amino acids. V gave up 8 bases and J gave up 8 bases; unmatched junction bases: 10. Germline V CDR1 and CDR2: LGHDT, YNNKEL (reference sequence). Graves' hyperthyroidism was deemed stable absent ophthalmopathy progression within 18 months. Patients were excluded for uncontrolled infection, other autoimmune disease, pregnancy or lactation. RNA transcripts were the template for amplifying TCR beta CDR3 regions. HTBI primers were employed in a first-round RT-PCR of the TCR CDR3. TCRdb passed the multiplex PCR reads through MiXCR, listing each CDR3 protein once. The data contain 450,000 to 600,000 distinct CDR3 sequences, 12% to 15% of them singletons. For this clonotype: Its antigen is unknown. A much larger clone lies one base from this, so it may be a read error.

This chain joins TRBV3-1 and TRBJ1-2; 8 nucleotides line up with TRBD1. Sequencing was carried out using blood. This clonotype was sampled from a woman in her forties with Graves' hyperthyroidism. The DNA of the CDR3 is TGTGCCAGCGGGGACCAGGGGGCGTTGGGCTACACCTTC. It specifies CASGDQGALGYTF.